Shown below are 3 T cell receptor beta chains from a single sample sequenced in a study of blood T cell repertoires in COVID-19. Assay: immunoSEQ multiplex PCR; the TCRdb copy retains only in-frame clones and omits some. The sample holds more than 300,000 clones, 91% seen once. Sequencing was carried out using peripheral blood. The receptors were sampled from a woman aged 18-29 years who had recovered from COVID-19.

The chain carries TRBV7-9 and TRBJ2-3; TRBD2 is a possible D gene (5 bases). The length of the CDR3 is 15 residues. CDR1 and CDR2 from the germline V gene are SEHNR and FQNEAQ (reference sequence). Trimming took off 5 bases at V and 0 bases at J, with 12 bases between the two ends. The CDR3 region has the DNA TGTGCCAGCAGCCAACGGACTTCTAGCACAGATACGCAGTATTTT. It codes for CASSQRTSSTDTQYF. Full variable domain (outside the CDR3, taken from reference TRBV7-9 and TRBJ2-3): DTGVSQNPRHKITKRGQNVTFRCDPISEHNRLYWYRQTLGQGPEFLTYFQNEAQLEKSRLLSDRFSAERPKGSFSTLEIQRTEQGDSAMYLCASSQRTSSTDTQYFGPGTRLTVL.

This sequence joins TRBV11-3 and TRBJ2-1; 10 positions agree with TRBD1. V trimming: 4 bases; J trimming: 2 bases; junction bases outside the gene matches: 5. CDR1 SGHNT and CDR2 YENEEA come from the germline V gene. The CDR3 is 16 amino acids. The CDR3 protein is CASSSGTGEPYNEQFF. CDR3 bases: TGTGCCAGCAGCTCCGGGACAGGGGAACCCTACAATGAGCAGTTCTTC.

This chain joins TRBV12-3 or TRBV12-4 and TRBJ1-2; 9 positions match TRBD1. The CDR3 totals 12 residues. V was pared by 8 bases and J by 8 bases, with 6 bases of the junction left unmatched. The CDR3 is CASGPGTGGYTF. The DNA for the CDR3 is TGTGCCAGCGGACCGGGGACAGGGGGCTACACCTTC.